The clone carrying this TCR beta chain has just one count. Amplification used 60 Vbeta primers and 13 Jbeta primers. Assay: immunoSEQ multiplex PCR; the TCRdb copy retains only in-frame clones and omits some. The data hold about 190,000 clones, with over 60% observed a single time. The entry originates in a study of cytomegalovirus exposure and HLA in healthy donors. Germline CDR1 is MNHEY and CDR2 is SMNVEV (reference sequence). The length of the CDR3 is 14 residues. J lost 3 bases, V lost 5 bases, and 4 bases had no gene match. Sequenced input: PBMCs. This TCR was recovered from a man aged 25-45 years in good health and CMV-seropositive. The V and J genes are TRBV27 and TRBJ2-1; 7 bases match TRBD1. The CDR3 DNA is TGTGCCAGCAGTAGGACAGGAATCTACAATGAGCAGTTCTTC. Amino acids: CASSRTGIYNEQFF.